One sample yielded the 19 T cell receptor beta chains listed below, sequenced in a study of T cells after yellow fever vaccination. MiXCR, applied by TCRdb to the 5' RACE reads, yields one record per CDR3 protein. The repertoire has a few hundred thousand distinct CDR3 sequences, approximately 18% of them found once; the top ten carry 15% to 20%. The sample consisted of PBMCs, taken before the yellow fever booster vaccination. The receptors here all came from a man younger than 35 who received the YFV17D yellow fever vaccine.

The chain has TRBV4-3 and TRBJ1-1; a possible D gene is TRBD1 (6 bases). Germline CDR1 LGHNA, CDR2 YSLEER. The CDR3 runs 18 residues. The V end was cut by 0 bases, the J end by 4 bases, with 21 bases between. CDR3 sequence: CASSQDIVRTGLGTEAFF. As DNA, the CDR3 is TGCGCCAGCAGCCAAGATATTGTTAGAACAGGGCTGGGCACTGAAGCTTTCTTT.

The gene calls are TRBV7-9 and TRBJ2-1; D gene unclear. CDR3 length: 16 amino acids. Trimming took 11 bases from V and 0 from J, leaving 20 bases between them. CDR1 and CDR2 (germline): SEHNR, FQNEAQ (reference sequence). In nucleotides, the CDR3 is TGTGCCGCTCCCGGCGGTTCCACACCCTCCTACAATGAGCAGTTCTTC. Its protein product is CAAPGGSTPSYNEQFF. Drawing the rest from reference TRBV7-9 and TRBJ2-1, the complete variable domain is DTGVSQNPRHKITKRGQNVTFRCDPISEHNRLYWYRQTLGQGPEFLTYFQNEAQLEKSRLLSDRFSAERPKGSFSTLEIQRTEQGDSAMYLCAAPGGSTPSYNEQFFGPGTRLTVL.

The chain is built from TRBV12-3 or TRBV12-4 and TRBJ1-1; 11 bases are shared with TRBD1. The CDR3 length is 17 residues. With V trimmed by 6 bases and J by 1 base, 10 bases remained unmatched. The CDR3 DNA sequence: TGTGCCAGCAGGGGAAGGACAGGGGGCGCCGAGAACACTGAAGCTTTCTTT. As protein: CASRGRTGGAENTEAFF.

The chain links TRBV5-6 to TRBJ2-3; no clear D gene. V was pared by 4 bases and J by 6 bases, with 12 bases between. The CDR3 runs 13 residues. CDR1 and CDR2 (germline): SGHDT, YYEEEE. The CDR3 DNA reads TGTGCCAGCAGCACCTTCCTGGGGGATACGCAGTATTTT. Encoded protein: CASSTFLGDTQYF.

Only a few counts were recorded for this clonotype. This rearrangement joins TRBV20-1 to TRBJ1-2; TRBD1 matches 7 bases. Unmatched junction bases numbered 12, after V lost 0 bases and J lost 2 bases. This CDR3 has 17 residues. Germline V gene sequence: CDR1 DFQATT, CDR2 SNEGSKA (reference sequence). The chain's CDR3 is CSARDPLNRGPNYGYTF. DNA for the CDR3: TGCAGTGCTAGAGACCCATTAAACAGGGGACCGAACTATGGCTACACCTTC.

This clonotype was counted a few times. The V gene is TRBV5-5, the J gene TRBJ2-7, with 11 bases lining up with TRBD1. The CDR3 runs to 15 residues. Looked up from germline, CDR1 is SGHKS and CDR2 is YYEKEE (reference sequence). Trimming removed 5 bases from V and 2 bases from J; junction bases left unmatched: 6. CDR3 nucleotides: TGTGCCAGCAGTACGGACAGGGGGCACCCCTACGAGCAGTACTTC. Its translation: CASSTDRGHPYEQYF.

The rearrangement links TRBV5-1 to TRBJ2-1; the match to TRBD2 covers 14 bases. Per germline, CDR1 SGHRS and CDR2 YFSETQ. V gave up 3 bases and J gave up 6 bases; unmatched junction bases: 5. The CDR3 contains 16 residues. The CDR3 nucleotides read TGCGCCAGCAGCTGGGGGACTAGCGGGGGCCTCAATGAGCAGTTCTTC. Translated: CASSWGTSGGLNEQFF.

V gene TRBV6-6 combines with J gene TRBJ2-2, with TRBD1 matching over 8 bases. The V gene end was trimmed by 11 bases and the J gene end by 3 bases; junction bases not matched to a gene: 5. This CDR3 region has 13 residues. Germline V CDR1 and CDR2: MNHNY, SVGAGI (reference sequence). Here the CDR3 DNA reads TGTGCCGGGGGGACAGGCGACACCGGGGAGCTGTTTTTT. As protein: CAGGTGDTGELFF.

This clonotype was picked up one time. The rearrangement joins TRBV13 to TRBJ2-7, with 10 nucleotides matching TRBD1. This CDR3 spans 15 amino acids. The germline gives CDR1 PRHDT, CDR2 FYEKMQ (reference sequence). V lost 3 bases, J lost 4 bases, and 6 bases stayed unmatched. CDR3 protein: CASSLGGTGEYEQYF. CDR3 in DNA: TGTGCCAGCAGCTTGGGGGGGACAGGGGAATACGAGCAGTACTTC. The variable domain in full, with the rest retrieved from reference TRBV13 and TRBJ2-7, is AAGVIQSPRHLIKEKRETATLKCYPIPRHDTVYWYQQGPGQDPQFLISFYEKMQSDKGSIPDRFSAQQFSDYHSELNMSSLELGDSALYFCASSLGGTGEYEQYFGPGTRLTVT.

The V call is TRBV6-1, the J call TRBJ2-2; TRBD1 matches 8 bases. Germline assignment: CDR1 MNHNS and CDR2 SASEGT. The length of the CDR3 is 17 residues. Trimming cost V 2 bases and J 5 bases; bases outside gene matches: 10. The CDR3 nucleotides are TGTGCCAGCAGTGAAAGGCAGGGGGCGCGGAAGACCGGGGAGCTGTTTTTT. Its protein product is CASSERQGARKTGELFF.

The rearrangement uses TRBV28 and TRBJ2-1; 8 nucleotides line up with TRBD1. The germline gives CDR1 MDHEN, CDR2 SYDVKM. With V trimmed by 4 bases and J by 5 bases, 7 bases remained unmatched. This CDR3 region has 15 residues. The chain's CDR3 is CASSSPGTGNNEQFF. CDR3 nucleotide sequence: TGTGCCAGCAGTTCTCCAGGGACAGGCAACAATGAGCAGTTCTTC.

In DNA, the CDR3 is TGCGCCAGCAGCCAAGTCGACAGGGGTCTTCCCGGGGAGCTGTTTTTT. Its protein product is CASSQVDRGLPGELFF. The chain couples TRBV4-3 to TRBJ2-2, with 8 bases lining up with TRBD1. Looked up from germline, CDR1 is LGHNA and CDR2 is YSLEER. This CDR3 region has 16 residues. V dropped 1 base and J dropped 6; count of bases not matched to a gene: 7.

The chain uses TRBV20-1 and TRBJ2-7; no definite D call. V dropped 1 base and J dropped 0 bases, with 4 bases sitting between them. Germline V gene data show CDR1 as DFQATT and CDR2 as SNEGSKA (reference sequence). CDR3 size: 12 residues. The CDR3 DNA reads TGCAGTGCTAGAGGCGTCTCCTACGAGCAGTACGTC. This encodes CSARGVSYEQYV.

The chain employs TRBV6-5 and TRBJ1-1; the D is unclear. Germline-derived CDR1 and CDR2 are MNHEY and SVGAGI. The CDR3 totals 15 residues. V was cut by 6 bases and J by 3 bases, with 17 bases left in between. CDR3 in amino acids: CASSERARPYTEAFF. The CDR3 nucleotides read TGTGCCAGCAGCGAGAGAGCCAGACCCTACACTGAAGCTTTCTTT.

The rearrangement links TRBV9 to TRBJ2-5; 7 bases align to TRBD2. The J segment lost 5 bases and the V segment lost 3 bases, leaving 10 bases of the junction unmatched. Germline lookup yields CDR1 SGDLS and CDR2 YYNGEE. There are 15 residues in the CDR3. The CDR3 here is CASSDGAGVSETQYF. Here the CDR3 DNA reads TGTGCCAGCAGCGACGGGGCGGGGGTCAGCGAGACCCAGTACTTC.

The sample holds many counts of this clonotype. The chain combines TRBV11-2 with TRBJ2-7; D is ambiguous. Trimming cost V 6 bases and J 0 bases, with 9 bases left between them. CDR1 is SGHAT, CDR2 FQNNGV, per germline. The CDR3 runs 13 residues. CDR3 DNA: TGTGCCAGCAGGCCTTCGGCCTCCTACGAGCAGTACGTC. As protein: CASRPSASYEQYV.

This clonotype was counted only a few times. The chain employs TRBV29-1 and TRBJ1-2; D is possibly TRBD1 (6 bases). Germline V CDR1 and CDR2: SQVTM, ANQGSEA. V was trimmed by 2 bases and J by 4 bases, leaving 17 bases between them. CDR3 length: 15 residues. CDR3 in DNA: TGCAGCGTTGAAAGACAGGACCACCCCTTCTATGGCTACACCTTC. This encodes CSVERQDHPFYGYTF.

This clonotype was counted many times. The chain employs TRBV9 and TRBJ2-6, with a weak D call TRBD1 (5 bases). Trimming took 1 base from V and 0 from J, leaving 5 bases between them. There are 15 residues in the CDR3. CDR1 and CDR2 from the germline V gene are SGDLS and YYNGEE. Here the CDR3 DNA reads TGTGCCAGCAGCGTACAGGGCTCTGGGGCCAACGTCCTGACTTTC. Residues: CASSVQGSGANVLTF.

This clonotype was observed a handful of times. This chain's CDR3 is CASSPDRGAGANVLTF. The CDR3 DNA is TGTGCCAGCAGTCCAGACAGGGGGGCTGGGGCCAACGTCCTGACTTTC. The rearrangement uses TRBV7-8 and TRBJ2-6; 9 positions match TRBD1. The CDR3 sequence is 16 residues long. From germline, CDR1 is SGHVS and CDR2 FQNEAQ. V lost 6 bases, J lost 2 bases, and 5 bases stayed unmatched. The complete variable domain, with remaining parts taken from reference TRBV7-8 and TRBJ2-6, reads GAGVSQSPRYKVAKRGQDVALRCDPISGHVSLFWYQQALGQGPEFLTYFQNEAQLDKSGLPSDRFFAERPEGSVSTLKIQRTQQEDSAVYLCASSPDRGAGANVLTFGAGSRLTVL.